This TCR beta chain stems from a study of OX40 agonist ivuxolimab in advanced cancers. As to this clone: Its antigen remains unknown. The sample contains more than one DNA sequence encoding this CDR3.

Study-wide results and limits: Compared with others, partial responders at 0.1-3.0 mg/kg displayed clonal expansion among the lowest. Within 6 weeks, CD4+ and CD8+ blood T cells expanded clonally at 0.1 to 3.0 mg/kg.

The CDR3 length is 11 residues. CDR1 and CDR2 (germline): MDHEN, SYDVKM. The V gene lost 6 bases and the J gene lost 4 bases, with 6 bases spanning the gap. Only in-frame clones appear in the TCRdb table, and some are missing; sequencing was by immunoSEQ multiplex PCR. The sample records around 40,000 clones, 88% being singletons. The V and J genes are TRBV28 and TRBJ1-1; no clear D. Sequenced material: CD4+ or CD8+ T cells sorted from blood, taken in a trial of the OX40 agonist ivuxolimab. The receptor was isolated from an adult with an advanced solid tumor such as melanoma, head and neck, liver or kidney cancer. CDR3 protein: CASSWGTEAFF. The CDR3 bases are TGTGCCAGCAGCTGGGGCACTGAAGCTTTCTTT.